The clone carrying this TCR beta chain was found many times. The data stem from a study of human T cells and chemical hapten exposure. Study overall: Epicutaneous patch tests delivered 0.01% DPC to the upper back, with evaluation at 6 days.

Noted time point: patch test 2, 6 weeks after DPC sensitization. Treatment meaning: therapeutic diphenylcyclopropenone sensitization with weekly scalp DPC. The library labeled individual cDNA molecules by adding unique molecular identifiers to them. From the RACE reads, TCRdb called clonotypes with MiXCR, one entry per CDR3 protein. This table has tens of thousands of distinct CDR3 sequences, around 7% appearing once. The input for sequencing was whole blood, taken in connection with sensitization to the hapten diphenylcyclopropenone (DPC). The TCR comes from a woman younger than 45 with alopecia areata. Some clones in this sample may be carry-over from other donors' samples.

The CDR3 loop is CASSLAADRGYIQYF. The CDR3 DNA follows: TGTGCCAGCAGCTTAGCAGCCGACAGGGGATACATTCAGTACTTC. The rearrangement links TRBV7-2 to TRBJ2-4; 8 positions match TRBD1. The CDR3 contains 15 residues. V gave up 0 bases and J gave up 8 bases; unmatched junction bases: 6. The germline V gene encodes CDR1 SGHTA and CDR2 FQGNSA.